The 27 T cell receptor beta chains reported below all come from one sample, sequenced in a study of cytomegalovirus exposure and HLA in healthy donors. The PCR made use of 60 Vbeta and 13 Jbeta primers. TCRdb keeps only in-frame clones here, not all; method: immunoSEQ multiplex PCR. The sample consists of about 130,000 clones, less than 85% of them appearing once. Sequenced sample: PBMCs. The receptor source for this set is a man aged 25 to 45 in good health and CMV-seropositive.

This chain connects TRBV13 to TRBJ2-7, with D possibly being TRBD2 (5 bases). Germline V gives CDR1 PRHDT, CDR2 FYEKMQ (reference sequence). The length of the CDR3 is 14 residues. V was cut by 2 bases and J by 5 bases, with 13 bases left in between. In DNA, the CDR3 is TGTGCCAGCAGCTTATCAATGGAGGCCCACGAGCAGTACTTC. Its translation is CASSLSMEAHEQYF.

The count of this clone is one. The gene calls are TRBV6-5 and TRBJ2-2, with no clear D. The length of the CDR3 is 12 residues. V lost 7 bases and J lost 4, with 7 bases in between. Germline CDR1 MNHEY, CDR2 SVGAGI. CDR3 in amino acids: CASNTGTGELFF. Here the CDR3 DNA reads TGTGCCAGCAACACGGGCACCGGGGAGCTGTTTTTT.

The chain links TRBV27 to TRBJ2-5; TRBD2 might be the D (6 bases). The CDR3 spans 13 residues. The germline CDR1 and CDR2 sequences are MNHEY and SMNVEV (reference sequence). The V end lost 8 bases, the J end lost 5 bases, and 15 bases lay between the germline ends. DNA of the CDR3: TGTGCCAGCCATGGACTAACGAGCGAGACCCAGTACTTC. This translates into CASHGLTSETQYF.

This clone turned up a few times. This chain uses TRBV6-5 with TRBJ2-5, with D possibly matching TRBD2 (6 bases). The CDR3 is 13 amino acids. Germline V gene lookup returns CDR1 MNHEY and CDR2 SVGAGI. The germline V and J ends were trimmed by 6 bases and 5 bases, with 13 bases remaining between them. The CDR3 protein is CASSRRDWETQYF. The DNA of the CDR3 is TGTGCCAGCAGCCGCCGGGACTGGGAGACCCAGTACTTC.

The V call is TRBV28, the J call TRBJ2-3, with 8 bases aligning to TRBD1. The trim removed 4 bases at V and 3 bases at J, leaving 9 bases unmatched. CDR3 length equals 16 residues. Germline CDR1 reads MDHEN; CDR2 reads SYDVKM. CDR3: CASSSPHRGRTDTQYF. CDR3 in DNA: TGTGCCAGCAGTTCCCCCCACAGGGGGAGGACAGATACGCAGTATTTT.

The J gene is TRBJ2-3, the V gene TRBV12-5, with 7 bases fitting TRBD2. CDR1 is LGHNT and CDR2 is FRNRAP in the germline V gene. V shed 5 bases and J 3 bases; nucleotides not matched to a gene: 11. The CDR3 has 16 residues. Here the CDR3 DNA reads TGTGCTAGTGGTCCCTCCCTGGGGACTATAACAGATACGCAGTATTTT. It yields the protein CASGPSLGTITDTQYF.

The chain carries TRBV15 and TRBJ2-7, with TRBD2 matching over 7 bases. From germline, CDR1 is LNHNV and CDR2 YYDKDF (reference sequence). The length of the CDR3 is 15 residues. J gave up 6 bases and V 0 bases, and 8 bases lay outside the gene matches. The CDR3 region is CATSRERTSPSEQYF. CDR3 DNA: TGTGCCACCAGCAGAGAAAGGACTAGTCCCAGCGAGCAGTACTTC.

J is TRBJ2-5 and V is TRBV25-1; tentative D call: TRBD1 (6 bases). V was clipped by 6 bases and J by 4 bases, with 12 bases between them. Germline V gene lookup returns CDR1 MGHDK and CDR2 SYGVNS. The CDR3 loop spans 13 amino acids. The CDR3 is CASRATGRETQYF. The CDR3 coding sequence is TGTGCCAGCAGAGCAACAGGGAGAGAGACCCAGTACTTC. Complete variable domain (other parts from reference TRBV25-1 and TRBJ2-5): EADIYQTPRYLVIGTGKKITLECSQTMGHDKMYWYQQDPGMELHLIHYSYGVNSTEKGDLSSESTVSRIRTEHFPLTLESARPSHTSQYLCASRATGRETQYFGPGTRLLVL.

The chain joins TRBV6-6 to TRBJ2-7, with TRBD1 as a possible D gene (5 bases). The CDR3 is 15 amino acids. Trimming left V 8 bases short and J 0 bases short, with 17 bases between. Germline assignment: CDR1 MNHNY and CDR2 SVGAGI (reference sequence). This chain's CDR3 is CASQQGTTSSYEQYF. The CDR3, as DNA: TGTGCCAGCCAGCAGGGTACTACAAGCTCCTACGAGCAGTACTTC.

The chain couples TRBV2 to TRBJ1-2; D might be TRBD1 (5 bases). V gave up 5 bases and J gave up 8 bases, with 18 bases separating them. Per the germline V gene, CDR1 is SNHLY and CDR2 is FYNNEI. The CDR3 has 14 residues. The CDR3 sequence is CASSRAGTRSGYTF. DNA for the CDR3: TGTGCCAGCAGTAGAGCCGGGACTAGGAGCGGCTACACCTTC.

The rearrangement links TRBV7-8 to TRBJ1-4; D remains unclear. CDR3 length: 15 amino acids. Trimming took 6 bases from V and 7 from J, leaving 18 bases between them. Germline CDR1 and CDR2: SGHVS and FQNEAQ. CDR3: CASSREPAGSEKLFF. CDR3 sequence (DNA): TGTGCCAGCAGTAGGGAGCCTGCGGGTAGTGAAAAACTGTTTTTT.

Written as DNA, the CDR3 is TGTGCCAGCAGTCGTAAGGAGTTTCGAGAGACCCAGTACTTC. This sequence encodes CASSRKEFRETQYF. V gene TRBV27 combines with J gene TRBJ2-5; no definite D call. Between the trimmed V and J ends, which lost 5 bases and 4 bases, there was a span of 14 bases. The CDR3 runs to 14 residues. Germline V gene sequence: CDR1 MNHEY, CDR2 SMNVEV (reference sequence).

In its sample, this clone was seen once. The chain has TRBV5-1 and TRBJ2-3; tentative D call: TRBD1 (6 bases). The CDR3 spans 14 residues. V gave up 1 base and J gave up 4 bases, with 10 bases separating them. Germline V lookup: CDR1 SGHRS, CDR2 YFSETQ. DNA for the CDR3: TGCGCCAGCAGCTTGAACAGGGCCGCAGATACGCAGTATTTT. This gives the protein CASSLNRAADTQYF.

The genes are TRBV19 and TRBJ1-3, with 9 bases aligning to TRBD1. The CDR3 spans 17 residues. In germline, CDR1 is LNHDA, CDR2 SQIVND (reference sequence). V was clipped by 4 bases and J by 1 base; unmatched bases: 8. The CDR3 bases are TGTGCCAGTAGTACAAAATGGACAGGGGTATCTGGAAACACCATATATTTT. It yields the protein CASSTKWTGVSGNTIYF. Complete variable domain (other parts from reference TRBV19 and TRBJ1-3): DGGITQSPKYLFRKEGQNVTLSCEQNLNHDAMYWYRQDPGQGLRLIYYSQIVNDFQKGDIAEGYSVSREKKESFPLTVTSAQKNPTAFYLCASSTKWTGVSGNTIYFGEGSWLTVV.

The chain links TRBV27 to TRBJ1-5; no clear D gene. Germline-derived CDR1 and CDR2 are MNHEY and SMNVEV (reference sequence). V gave up 5 bases and J gave up 4 bases, with 15 bases separating them. CDR3 size: 15 residues. This CDR3 reads CASSPRRVLNQPQHF. The CDR3 DNA sequence: TGTGCCAGCAGTCCAAGACGGGTCCTAAATCAGCCCCAGCATTTT.

The J gene is TRBJ1-2, the V gene TRBV5-5, with 8 nucleotides matching TRBD1. Germline V gene lookup returns CDR1 SGHKS and CDR2 YYEKEE (reference sequence). V dropped 5 bases and J dropped 10; count of bases not matched to a gene: 7. CDR3 length: 12 residues. CDR3 loop: CASSWDRTYYTF. The CDR3 DNA is TGTGCCAGCAGTTGGGACAGGACTTACTACACCTTC.

This chain links TRBV7-6 with TRBJ1-2; the D gene is possibly TRBD1 (5 bases). V dropped 5 bases and J dropped 5 bases, with 21 bases sitting between them. The CDR3 covers 16 residues. Germline assignment: CDR1 SGHVS and CDR2 FNYEAQ. The CDR3 nucleotides are TGTGCCAGCAGCCCAGTAACGGAGGGAGGGGAGTATGGCTACACCTTC. Amino acid sequence: CASSPVTEGGEYGYTF.

The chain carries TRBV6-5 and TRBJ1-5; possible D gene TRBD1, 5 bases. Germline loops: CDR1 MNHEY, CDR2 SVGAGI. The V end was cut by 2 bases, the J end by 5 bases, with 10 bases between. The CDR3 sequence is 14 residues long. As DNA, the CDR3 is TGTGCCAGCAGTTACACCCGGGGGGATCAGCCCCAGCATTTT. Translating gives CASSYTRGDQPQHF.

The chain recombines TRBV7-7 with TRBJ1-1; D remains unclear. Germline V CDR1 and CDR2: SSHAT, FNYEAQ (reference sequence). This CDR3 spans 15 amino acids. V lost 1 base and J 3 bases, leaving 12 bases between the germline ends. CDR3 nucleotides: TGTGCCAGCAGCTTAGGGCCCAAAGGAGACACTGAAGCTTTCTTT. It translates to CASSLGPKGDTEAFF.

This chain joins TRBV5-1 and TRBJ2-7, with 8 nucleotides matching TRBD2. Germline V gene data show CDR1 as SGHRS and CDR2 as YFSETQ. The V gene end was trimmed by 6 bases and the J gene end by 2 bases; junction bases not matched to a gene: 7. The length of the CDR3 is 14 residues. CDR3 amino acids: CASKEAGGTYEQYF. The CDR3 DNA sequence: TGCGCCAGCAAGGAGGCGGGGGGAACCTACGAGCAGTACTTC.

The rearrangement links TRBV19 to TRBJ2-5, with D perhaps matching TRBD2 (6 bases). The better agreement between TRBJ2-7 and the DNA end casts doubt on the J call. Germline V gene lookup returns CDR1 LNHDA and CDR2 SQIVND (reference sequence). CDR3 size: 14 residues. The CDR3 spells CASSIGDSRYEQYF. The CDR3 bases are TGTGCCAGTAGTATAGGGGACTCCCGATACGAGCAGTACTTC.

This clone was picked up a small number of times. The chain has TRBV7-8 and TRBJ1-4, with D perhaps TRBD1 (6 bases). CDR3 size: 15 residues. V was cut by 5 bases and J by 4 bases, with 14 bases left in between. CDR1 SGHVS and CDR2 FQNEAQ come from the germline V gene. In DNA form, the CDR3 reads TGTGCCAGCAGCCTTACAGGGATTAGTAATGAAAAACTGTTTTTT. The encoded protein is CASSLTGISNEKLFF. The full variable domain, completed using reference TRBV7-8 and TRBJ1-4, is GAGVSQSPRYKVAKRGQDVALRCDPISGHVSLFWYQQALGQGPEFLTYFQNEAQLDKSGLPSDRFFAERPEGSVSTLKIQRTQQEDSAVYLCASSLTGISNEKLFFGSGTQLSVL.

V gene TRBV4-1 combines with J gene TRBJ2-3, with 12 bases fitting TRBD2. CDR3 length equals 17 residues. The germline CDR1 and CDR2 sequences are MGHRA and YSYEKL. J gave up 3 bases and V 4 bases, and 8 bases lay outside the gene matches. This CDR3 is CASSLRTSGAPTDTQYF. The CDR3 region has the DNA TGCGCCAGCAGCCTCAGGACTAGCGGGGCGCCGACAGATACGCAGTATTTT.

V usage is TRBV9 and J usage is TRBJ1-1, with a tentative D call TRBD1 (6 bases). With 5 bases removed from V and 2 bases from J, the gap between germline ends came to 22 bases. Germline V gene sequence: CDR1 SGDLS, CDR2 YYNGEE. The CDR3 length is 17 residues. The CDR3 here is CASSPRSGGAKNTEAFF. For the CDR3, the DNA is TGTGCCAGCAGTCCCCGTTCTGGGGGCGCGAAAAACACTGAAGCTTTCTTT.

CDR3 in DNA: TGTGCCAGCAGTTTATCCCGGGGTTGGGGGGGTGAAGCTTTCTTT. Translation gives CASSLSRGWGGEAFF. The chain couples TRBV27 to TRBJ1-1; TRBD1 is a possible D gene (5 bases). V lost 0 bases and J 7 bases, leaving 15 bases between the germline ends. Germline lookup yields CDR1 MNHEY and CDR2 SMNVEV (reference sequence). There are 15 residues in the CDR3.

The CDR3 bases are TGTGCCAGCAGTCCGTTAGGGGACGAGCAGTACTTC. Translated: CASSPLGDEQYF. This chain joins TRBV7-6 and TRBJ2-7; D perhaps matches TRBD1 (5 bases). This CDR3 region has 12 residues. CDR1 is SGHVS and CDR2 is FNYEAQ in the germline V gene. V was clipped by 6 bases and J by 5 bases, with 11 bases between them.

This clone was counted once. This rearrangement joins TRBV6-1 to TRBJ1-5; 9 bases fit TRBD1. The CDR3 is 15 residues long. The V gene end was trimmed by 6 bases and the J gene end by 9 bases; junction bases not matched to a gene: 12. Germline CDR1 is MNHNS and CDR2 is SASEGT. This chain's CDR3 is CASSPGTGNLRPQHF. In DNA, the CDR3 is TGTGCCAGCAGCCCCGGGACAGGGAATTTACGGCCCCAGCATTTT.